These T cell receptor beta chains were read from a single sample in a study of coeliac disease. Data came from immunoSEQ multiplex PCR; TCRdb stores just in-frame clones and leaves some out. The sample lists under 5,000 clones; 66% were seen once. The sample was intraepithelial lymphocytes from the gut. The receptors were sampled from a woman aged 60 to 75 with active celiac disease. Both conserved end residues are part of each CDR3. Fields, in order: D gene, J gene, clone size, V gene, CDR3 protein, CDR3 DNA. A D gene is named only where the DNA matches it firmly. Size is stated for part of the rows, as once, few or many counts, or as a class when the clone is expanded.

d_gene: -
j_gene: TRBJ1-2
abundance: -
v_gene: TRBV30
CDR3aa: CAWSGLYGYTF
CDR3nt: TGTGCCTGGAGTGGCCTATATGGCTACACCTTC

d_gene: -
j_gene: TRBJ1-1
abundance: -
v_gene: TRBV5-1
CDR3aa: CASSFTGVSGTEAFF
CDR3nt: TGCGCCAGCAGTTTCACCGGGGTATCTGGCACTGAAGCTTTCTTT

d_gene: -
j_gene: TRBJ1-5
abundance: -
v_gene: TRBV28
CDR3aa: CVSGGGRSNQPQHF
CDR3nt: TGTGTGTCCGGCGGGGGTAGAAGCAATCAGCCCCAGCATTTT

d_gene: -
j_gene: TRBJ2-1
abundance: -
v_gene: TRBV7-6
CDR3aa: CASSALLGGDFEQFF
CDR3nt: TGTGCCAGCAGCGCCCTTTTAGGGGGGGATTTTGAGCAGTTCTTC

d_gene: -
j_gene: TRBJ2-7
abundance: few
v_gene: TRBV19
CDR3aa: CASSMGASSYEQYF
CDR3nt: TGTGCCAGTAGTATGGGGGCGTCCTCCTACGAGCAGTACTTC

d_gene: TRBD2
j_gene: TRBJ2-7
abundance: large
v_gene: TRBV30
CDR3aa: CAWSGPGGGGYEQYF
CDR3nt: TGTGCCTGGAGTGGCCCGGGTGGCGGGGGCTACGAGCAGTACTTC

d_gene: TRBD1
j_gene: TRBJ1-2
abundance: few
v_gene: TRBV10-3
CDR3aa: CAIRGTGPNYGYTF
CDR3nt: TGTGCCATCAGGGGGACAGGGCCTAACTATGGCTACACCTTC

d_gene: TRBD1
j_gene: TRBJ1-1
abundance: few
v_gene: TRBV30
CDR3aa: CAWSALTGGAYTEAFF
CDR3nt: TGTGCCTGGAGTGCTTTAACAGGGGGCGCGTACACTGAAGCTTTCTTT

d_gene: TRBD2
j_gene: TRBJ2-3
abundance: -
v_gene: TRBV5-4
CDR3aa: CASSPLTSGGTDTQYF
CDR3nt: TGTGCCAGCAGCCCATTGACTAGCGGGGGAACAGATACGCAGTATTTT

d_gene: TRBD1
j_gene: TRBJ2-7
abundance: few
v_gene: TRBV6-5
CDR3aa: CASSRGQVSEQYF
CDR3nt: TGTGCCAGCAGTCGAGGACAGGTCAGCGAGCAGTACTTC

d_gene: TRBD2
j_gene: TRBJ2-6
abundance: -
v_gene: TRBV19
CDR3aa: CASSPLAGALSGANVLTF
CDR3nt: TGTGCCAGTAGTCCACTAGCGGGGGCCCTCTCTGGGGCCAACGTCCTGACTTTC

d_gene: TRBD1
j_gene: TRBJ2-1
abundance: -
v_gene: TRBV2
CDR3aa: CASSWTGLVLNEQFF
CDR3nt: TGTGCCAGCAGTTGGACAGGTTTGGTCCTCAATGAGCAGTTCTTC

d_gene: -
j_gene: TRBJ2-7
abundance: -
v_gene: TRBV18
CDR3aa: CASSPGGLYEQYF
CDR3nt: TGTGCCAGCTCACCGGGGGGGCTCTACGAGCAGTACTTC

d_gene: -
j_gene: TRBJ2-3
abundance: few
v_gene: TRBV10-2
CDR3aa: CATSAGSVRDTQYF
CDR3nt: TGCGCCACGAGTGCCGGGAGTGTGAGGGATACGCAGTATTTT

d_gene: TRBD2
j_gene: TRBJ2-1
abundance: once
v_gene: TRBV5-1
CDR3aa: CASSVTGTSYNEQFF
CDR3nt: TGCGCCAGCAGCGTCACCGGGACTAGCTACAATGAGCAGTTCTTC

d_gene: -
j_gene: TRBJ1-1
abundance: -
v_gene: TRBV7-9
CDR3aa: CASSLTITTTENTEAFF
CDR3nt: TGTGCCAGCAGCTTAACGATCACGACAACGGAGAACACTGAAGCTTTCTTT